The 20 T cell receptor beta chains listed next were all sequenced from one sample in a study of cytomegalovirus exposure and HLA in healthy donors. Profiling relied on immunoSEQ multiplex PCR, and the TCRdb table lists in-frame clones only, not all of them. The data show around 49,000 clones, roughly 92% seen once. Sequenced sample: PBMCs. The receptors stem from a man between 18 and 35 years old in good health and CMV-seronegative.

This clone was counted once. V usage is TRBV19 and J usage is TRBJ2-1; no clear D gene. This CDR3 has 12 residues. Germline V gene data show CDR1 as LNHDA and CDR2 as SQIVND (reference sequence). The V gene lost 6 bases and the J gene lost 8 bases, with 11 bases spanning the gap. The CDR3 loop is CASSPYRDEQFF. DNA of the CDR3: TGTGCCAGTAGCCCGTACCGGGATGAGCAGTTCTTC.

This chain connects TRBV15 to TRBJ1-5; D not certain. The V and J ends lost 0 bases and 6 bases respectively, with 6 bases between them. The germline gives CDR1 LNHNV, CDR2 YYDKDF (reference sequence). The CDR3 runs to 13 residues. The CDR3 sequence is CATSRDGGQPQHF. The CDR3 DNA reads as TGTGCCACCAGCAGAGATGGAGGTCAGCCCCAGCATTTT.

The chain joins TRBV27 to TRBJ2-1; TRBD2 matches at 12 bases. V shed 0 bases, J shed 2 bases, and the junction held 5 bases outside the gene matches. The CDR3 is 18 amino acids. Per germline, CDR1 MNHEY and CDR2 SMNVEV (reference sequence). CDR3 sequence (DNA): TGTGCCAGCAGTTTATCGTCCCTAGCGGGAGGGCCCTACAATGAGCAGTTCTTC. Protein sequence: CASSLSSLAGGPYNEQFF.

This chain connects TRBV7-2 to TRBJ1-2, with D possibly TRBD1 on 6 matching bases. Germline CDR1 reads SGHTA; CDR2 reads FQGNSA. V lost 1 base and J 8 bases, leaving 11 bases between the germline ends. The CDR3 runs to 13 residues. CDR3 nucleotides: TGTGCCAGCAGCTTAGAATCAGGGGACGGCTACACCTTC. Translated, it gives CASSLESGDGYTF.

In its sample, this clone was seen once. The chain links TRBV6-4 to TRBJ2-1; 13 bases fit TRBD2. Losses at the gene ends were 3 bases for V and 8 bases for J; bases not matched to a gene: 7. Germline CDR1 and CDR2: MRHNA and SNTAGT. This CDR3 has 16 amino acids. CDR3 protein: CASSDSLAGGLDEQFF. The CDR3 DNA follows: TGTGCCAGCAGTGATTCACTAGCGGGAGGGCTGGATGAGCAGTTCTTC.

The V and J genes are TRBV4-3 and TRBJ2-3; 8 bases agree with TRBD2. V dropped 2 bases and J dropped 1; count of bases not matched to a gene: 5. Germline CDR1 reads LGHNA; CDR2 reads YSLEER. The CDR3 is made up of 16 amino acids. Here the CDR3 reads CASSQLVSGGTDTQYF. CDR3 DNA: TGCGCCAGCAGCCAACTAGTTAGCGGGGGCACAGATACGCAGTATTTT.

V gene TRBV5-5 combines with J gene TRBJ2-3; TRBD2 matches 8 bases. With V trimmed by 4 bases and J by 4 bases, 23 bases remained unmatched. The CDR3 has 20 residues. In germline, CDR1 is SGHKS, CDR2 YYEKEE (reference sequence). The CDR3 here is CASSTTTVTGGPVWSDTQYF. CDR3 coding DNA: TGTGCCAGCAGCACTACTACCGTTACGGGAGGGCCCGTATGGTCAGATACGCAGTATTTT. The variable domain in full, completed from reference TRBV5-5 and TRBJ2-3, reads DAGVTQSPTHLIKTRGQQVTLRCSPISGHKSVSWYQQVLGQGPQFIFQYYEKEERGRGNFPDRFSARQFPNYSSELNVNALLLGDSALYLCASSTTTVTGGPVWSDTQYFGPGTRLTVL.

The rearrangement links TRBV13 to TRBJ2-3; D gene ambiguous. V lost 4 bases to trimming and J lost 0 bases, with 11 bases between them. Germline values: CDR1 PRHDT, CDR2 FYEKMQ (reference sequence). This CDR3 comprises 15 residues. CDR3 sequence reads: CASSSSRRSTDTQYF. DNA for the CDR3: TGTGCCAGCAGCTCATCCAGGCGCAGCACAGATACGCAGTATTTT.

The V call is TRBV5-4, the J call TRBJ2-1; 11 nucleotides align to TRBD1. The junction had 12 bases not matched to a gene; V was cut back by 4 bases and J by 6 bases. Germline V gene lookup returns CDR1 SGHNT and CDR2 YYREEE (reference sequence). This CDR3 spans 17 amino acids. Here the CDR3 reads CASSPDPGTGGGNEQFF. Here the CDR3 DNA reads TGTGCCAGCAGCCCTGACCCCGGGACAGGGGGAGGCAATGAGCAGTTCTTC.

This clone was observed a single time. The chain recombines TRBV5-5 with TRBJ2-1; 13 bases map to TRBD2. Germline trimming cut 0 bases from V and 10 bases from J; bases unmatched to any gene: 7. The CDR3 is 16 amino acids. The germline CDR1 and CDR2 sequences are SGHKS and YYEKEE (reference sequence). This CDR3 is CASSLGGTSGITEQFF. As DNA, the CDR3 is TGTGCCAGCAGCTTGGGGGGGACTAGCGGGATAACCGAGCAGTTCTTC.

In its sample, this clone was seen once. This chain links TRBV11-3 with TRBJ2-5, with D perhaps matching TRBD1 (5 bases). V was cut by 5 bases and J by 5 bases, with 24 bases left in between. The CDR3 extends over 17 amino acids. The germline CDR1 and CDR2 sequences are SGHNT and YENEEA. CDR3 residues: CASSPTLGQPAMETQYF. As DNA, the CDR3 is TGTGCCAGCAGCCCCACCTTGGGGCAGCCTGCGATGGAGACCCAGTACTTC.

V usage is TRBV9 and J usage is TRBJ2-7; 14 nucleotides match TRBD2. J was trimmed by 2 bases and V by 4 bases; bases with no gene match: 2. This CDR3 contains 15 residues. Germline loops: CDR1 SGDLS, CDR2 YYNGEE. The CDR3 here is CASSSGLAGAYEQYF. The DNA of the CDR3 is TGTGCCAGCAGCTCGGGACTAGCGGGAGCCTACGAGCAGTACTTC.

The chain carries TRBV7-8 and TRBJ2-5; TRBD2 matches at 7 bases. The CDR3 runs to 15 residues. V shed 5 bases and J 5 bases; nucleotides not matched to a gene: 11. Germline CDR1 and CDR2: SGHVS and FQNEAQ. DNA of the CDR3: TGTGCCAGCAGCACCAGCGGGGCCCGGTGGGAGACCCAGTACTTC. This codes for CASSTSGARWETQYF.

J is TRBJ2-7 and V is TRBV13, with D perhaps TRBD1 (6 bases). The CDR3 is 14 amino acids. CDR1 is PRHDT and CDR2 is FYEKMQ in the germline V gene (reference sequence). V was shortened by 5 bases and J by 1 base, with 12 bases between the two germline ends. CDR3 in amino acids: CASSPKTGSYEQYF. The CDR3 coding sequence is TGTGCCAGCAGCCCGAAGACAGGATCCTACGAGCAGTACTTC. Full variable domain (rest looked up from reference TRBV13 and TRBJ2-7): AAGVIQSPRHLIKEKRETATLKCYPIPRHDTVYWYQQGPGQDPQFLISFYEKMQSDKGSIPDRFSAQQFSDYHSELNMSSLELGDSALYFCASSPKTGSYEQYFGPGTRLTVT.

This rearrangement joins TRBV11-2 to TRBJ2-7; TRBD2 agrees at 7 bases. The J segment lost 4 bases and the V segment lost 1 base, leaving 4 bases of the junction unmatched. The germline gives CDR1 SGHAT, CDR2 FQNNGV. This CDR3 region has 14 residues. This CDR3 is CASSLVGGGYEQYF. Here the CDR3 DNA reads TGTGCCAGCAGCTTAGTCGGGGGAGGGTACGAGCAGTACTTC.

V is TRBV5-1 and J is TRBJ2-7, with D possibly TRBD1 on 6 matching bases. CDR3 length: 14 residues. Trimming stripped 4 bases from V and 0 bases from J, with 11 bases between. Germline CDR1 is SGHRS and CDR2 is YFSETQ. DNA for the CDR3: TGCGCCAGCAGCCCGCAGGGGAGCTCCTACGAGCAGTACTTC. Its translation is CASSPQGSSYEQYF.

The CDR3: CASSVYTQGAGGYTF. The CDR3 nucleotides are TGTGCCAGCAGTGTTTATACACAGGGGGCAGGTGGCTACACCTTC. The chain couples TRBV28 to TRBJ1-2; 9 nucleotides agree with TRBD1. The CDR3 runs 15 residues. V lost 5 bases, J lost 7 bases, and 11 bases stayed unmatched. CDR1 and CDR2 from the germline V gene are MDHEN and SYDVKM.

V gene TRBV18 combines with J gene TRBJ1-4; 8 bases are a match to TRBD1. V was clipped by 6 bases and J by 7 bases; unmatched bases: 7. Germline V gene sequence: CDR1 KGHSH, CDR2 LQKENI. This CDR3 is 14 amino acids long. The CDR3, as DNA: TGTGCCAGCTCGCCCTGGACAGGGAGTGAAAAACTGTTTTTT. Translation gives CASSPWTGSEKLFF.

The chain uses TRBV7-3 and TRBJ2-2, with D possibly TRBD2 on 6 matching bases. Germline assignment: CDR1 SGHTA and CDR2 FQGTGA. CDR3 length: 16 amino acids. Trimming shortened V by 1 base and J by 4 bases, and 13 bases separated the two germline ends. CDR3 loop: CASSLRLLGGTGELFF. The CDR3 region has the DNA TGTGCCAGCAGCTTAAGGCTGTTGGGGGGCACCGGGGAGCTGTTTTTT.

The V call is TRBV4-2, the J call TRBJ2-7, with 9 bases aligning to TRBD1. Germline loops: CDR1 LGHNA, CDR2 YNFKEQ. The CDR3 spans 15 residues. After removal of 1 base from V and 6 bases from J, the junction contained 7 bases not matched to a gene. The CDR3 nucleotides are TGTGCCAGCAGCCAAGGGCCGGGGACAGGGCTCGAGCAGTACTTC. Translating gives CASSQGPGTGLEQYF.